Reported below is one T cell receptor (beta chain). This sample stems from a study of long-term antiretroviral therapy in people with HIV. Germline loops: CDR1 SEHNR, CDR2 FQNEAQ (reference sequence). V was clipped by 5 bases and J by 4 bases; unmatched bases: 5. CDR3 length: 14 amino acids. Survey-level immunoSEQ v3.0 assays were run. The table came from immunoSEQ multiplex PCR; TCRdb's copy has only in-frame clones and leaves some out. This table has around 15,000 clones, 88% appearing once. The TCR originated in a man in his fifties or sixties with HIV. This chain joins TRBV7-9 and TRBJ2-4, with 7 bases lining up with TRBD1. Sample: unsorted PBMCs, taken 6.9 years after starting antiretroviral therapy. In DNA, the CDR3 is TGTGCCAGCAGCCGAGGGACAGAGAAAAACATTCAGTACTTC. Its translation is CASSRGTEKNIQYF.